Below, 26 T cell receptor beta chains from the same sample are listed, as sequenced in a study of blood T cell repertoires in COVID-19. This table comes from immunoSEQ multiplex PCR, and its TCRdb copy is limited to in-frame clones, with some not included. The data show 250,000 to 350,000 clones, about 90% seen once. Sequencing was done on a sample of peripheral blood. The receptors stem from a woman in her 50s who had recovered from COVID-19.

J is TRBJ2-7 and V is TRBV27; perhaps TRBD1 as D (6 bases). V dropped 6 bases and J dropped 6 bases, with 18 bases sitting between them. The germline V gene encodes CDR1 MNHEY and CDR2 SMNVEV (reference sequence). The CDR3 is made up of 14 amino acids. This CDR3 is CASRDLDSPVEQYF. As DNA, the CDR3 is TGTGCCAGCAGGGACCTGGACAGTCCGGTCGAGCAGTACTTC.

This clone was seen only once. V is TRBV28 and J is TRBJ1-5; 7 nucleotides align to TRBD1. The CDR3 totals 15 residues. The V gene end was trimmed by 6 bases and the J gene end by 2 bases; junction bases not matched to a gene: 7. Per the germline V gene, CDR1 is MDHEN and CDR2 is SYDVKM. The CDR3 here is CASSLGGLRNQPQHF. The DNA for the CDR3 is TGTGCCAGCAGCTTAGGGGGCTTACGCAATCAGCCCCAGCATTTT.

V and J are TRBV18 and TRBJ2-1, with D uncertain. Germline assignment: CDR1 KGHSH and CDR2 LQKENI. The CDR3 spans 14 residues. V was cut by 6 bases and J by 2 bases, with 11 bases left in between. CDR3 sequence: CASSQSGTYNEQFF. The CDR3 coding sequence is TGTGCCAGCTCTCAATCAGGAACCTACAATGAGCAGTTCTTC.

The chain carries TRBV19 and TRBJ1-2, with 7 bases identical to TRBD1. The CDR3 extends over 16 amino acids. V trimming: 3 bases; J trimming: 5 bases; junction bases outside the gene matches: 12. Germline V gene data show CDR1 as LNHDA and CDR2 as SQIVND (reference sequence). The CDR3 sequence: CASSILDGTALYGYTF. The CDR3 DNA is TGTGCCAGTAGTATCCTAGACGGGACAGCTCTGTATGGCTACACCTTC.

J is TRBJ1-2 and V is TRBV27; D is unclear. CDR1 and CDR2 from the germline V gene are MNHEY and SMNVEV (reference sequence). The CDR3 has 14 amino acids. V lost 6 bases, J lost 4 bases, and 15 bases lay in between. The DNA of the CDR3 is TGTGCCAGCAGACCCGACACCCTGCTCTATGGCTACACCTTC. Encoded protein: CASRPDTLLYGYTF.

The chain carries TRBV30 and TRBJ2-1, with 8 bases that match TRBD2. With 0 bases clipped from V and 11 bases from J, the junction kept 9 bases outside the gene matches. Per the germline V gene, CDR1 is GTSNPN and CDR2 is SVGIG (reference sequence). This CDR3 is 14 amino acids long. DNA for the CDR3: TGTGCCTGGAGTGTATTAGCGGGAAGAGAAAAGCAGTTCTTC. Protein: CAWSVLAGREKQFF.

This sequence joins TRBV29-1 and TRBJ2-1, with 8 positions matching TRBD1. V lost 1 base and J lost 4; bases outside the gene matches: 9. The CDR3 has 16 amino acids. CDR1 is SQVTM, CDR2 ANQGSEA, per germline. The CDR3 loop reads CSVEGLDRVGYNEQFF. The DNA of the CDR3 is TGCAGCGTTGAAGGGTTGGACAGGGTGGGATACAATGAGCAGTTCTTC.

This clone was observed a few times. The rearrangement joins TRBV4-1 to TRBJ1-2, with D possibly TRBD1 on 5 matching bases. The CDR3 runs 15 residues. CDR1 is MGHRA and CDR2 is YSYEKL in the germline V gene. Trimming took off 1 base at V and 0 bases at J, with 9 bases between the two ends. CDR3 region: CASSQGAGPNYGYTF. Written as DNA, the CDR3 is TGCGCCAGCAGCCAAGGGGCAGGGCCTAACTATGGCTACACCTTC.

The chain has TRBV6-5 and TRBJ2-1, with 8 bases identical to TRBD1. Germline V gene lookup returns CDR1 MNHEY and CDR2 SVGAGI. The CDR3 sequence is 14 residues long. Trimming took 8 bases from V and 2 from J; bases not matched to a gene: 5. DNA of the CDR3: TGTGCCAGCTCCTCGGGACAGGCCTACAATGAGCAGTTCTTC. Its translation is CASSSGQAYNEQFF.

V usage is TRBV21-1 and J usage is TRBJ1-1; the table's D gene call, TRBD1, was not cross checked with the DNA. TRBV21-1 counts as a pseudogene. This CDR3 comprises 16 residues. CDR3 sequence reads: CASSKRTGGPNTEAFF. The CDR3 bases are TGTGCCAGCAGCAAAAGGACAGGGGGCCCGAACACTGAAGCTTTCTTT.

The V gene is TRBV2, the J gene TRBJ1-1; possibly TRBD1 for D (6 bases). Trimming shortened V by 6 bases and J by 9 bases, and 17 bases separated the two germline ends. The CDR3 covers 13 residues. Germline V gives CDR1 SNHLY, CDR2 FYNNEI. The CDR3 reads CASRSQGRRKAFF. The CDR3, as DNA: TGTGCCAGCAGGAGTCAGGGGCGCAGGAAAGCTTTCTTT. Full variable domain (outside the CDR3, taken from reference TRBV2 and TRBJ1-1): EPEVTQTPSHQVTQMGQEVILRCVPISNHLYFYWYRQILGQKVEFLVSFYNNEISEKSEIFDDQFSVERPDGSNFTLKIRSTKLEDSAMYFCASRSQGRRKAFFGQGTRLTVV.

This clone was recorded only once. The CDR3 protein is CASSDPGQGNEQYF. In DNA, the CDR3 is TGTGCCAGCAGCGATCCGGGACAGGGCAACGAGCAGTACTTC. V usage is TRBV7-9 and J usage is TRBJ2-7; 9 positions match TRBD1. Trimming at V came to 5 bases and at J to 5 bases, leaving 7 bases not matched to a gene. This CDR3 is built from 14 residues. Germline CDR1 is SEHNR and CDR2 is FQNEAQ (reference sequence).

The gene calls are TRBV6-6 and TRBJ1-1, with D hard to call. This CDR3 has 11 residues. Germline assignment: CDR1 MNHNY and CDR2 SVGAGI (reference sequence). Between the trimmed V and J ends, which lost 9 bases and 5 bases, there was a span of 10 bases. Here the CDR3 DNA reads TGTGCCAGTACCTGGGAGACTGAAGCTTTCTTT. Translating it yields CASTWETEAFF.

The chain uses TRBV18 and TRBJ1-2; 7 bases are shared with TRBD1. CDR3 length: 13 amino acids. With V trimmed by 5 bases and J by 4 bases, 4 bases remained unmatched. Germline values: CDR1 KGHSH, CDR2 LQKENI. CDR3 residues: CASSTGDSYGYTF. In DNA form, the CDR3 reads TGTGCCAGCTCAACAGGGGATAGCTATGGCTACACCTTC.

V and J are TRBV15 and TRBJ1-4; D may be TRBD1 (5 bases). The CDR3 totals 14 residues. CDR1 and CDR2 (germline): LNHNV, YYDKDF (reference sequence). Trimming cost V 3 bases and J 5 bases, with 10 bases left between them. The CDR3 protein is CATSSRRQNEKLFF. The CDR3 DNA reads TGTGCCACCAGCAGTAGAAGACAGAATGAAAAACTGTTTTTT.

The chain has TRBV7-9 and TRBJ1-1; no reliable D call. The CDR3 consists of 15 residues. V was shortened by 2 bases and J by 3 bases, with 13 bases between the two germline ends. The germline CDR1 and CDR2 sequences are SEHNR and FQNEAQ (reference sequence). In nucleotides, the CDR3 is TGTGCCAGCAGCTTATCTGGCCAGAGGGACACTGAAGCTTTCTTT. This gives the protein CASSLSGQRDTEAFF.

This clone was seen a single time. This chain joins TRBV6-1 and TRBJ2-1; 11 bases agree with TRBD2. J gave up 3 bases and V 4 bases, and 5 bases lay outside the gene matches. Germline CDR1 MNHNS, CDR2 SASEGT. The CDR3 covers 16 residues. This CDR3 is CASSAPTSGSYNEQFF. CDR3 nucleotide sequence: TGTGCCAGCAGTGCCCCAACTAGCGGGAGCTACAATGAGCAGTTCTTC.

The J gene is TRBJ2-5, the V gene TRBV15; maybe TRBD2 (7 bases). V shed 3 bases and J shed 9 bases, with 23 bases lying between them. This CDR3 is built from 16 residues. CDR1 and CDR2 from the germline V gene are LNHNV and YYDKDF (reference sequence). CDR3 loop: CATSRATGTTAGAQYF. The DNA for the CDR3 is TGTGCCACCAGCAGGGCTACTGGGACTACCGCAGGGGCCCAGTACTTC.

This chain connects TRBV18 to TRBJ2-5, with 11 bases that match TRBD2. V gave up 2 bases and J gave up 5 bases; unmatched junction bases: 4. Germline lookup yields CDR1 KGHSH and CDR2 LQKENI. The CDR3 contains 15 residues. Written as DNA, the CDR3 is TGTGCCAGCTCACCAAATAGCGGGAGGGTTGAGACCCAGTACTTC. Protein sequence: CASSPNSGRVETQYF.

The chain couples TRBV5-1 to TRBJ2-5; 8 bases are a match to TRBD2. CDR3 length equals 13 residues. Germline-derived CDR1 and CDR2 are SGHRS and YFSETQ. With V trimmed by 9 bases and J by 4 bases, 8 bases remained unmatched. The CDR3 region is CATTTGGRETQYF. The CDR3 DNA reads TGCGCCACCACGACGGGGGGGCGAGAGACCCAGTACTTC.

This clone turned up a few times. The chain employs TRBV19 and TRBJ2-2; TRBD1 agrees at 7 bases. Trimming removed 3 bases from V and 6 bases from J; junction bases left unmatched: 4. The CDR3 is 14 residues long. CDR1 is LNHDA, CDR2 SQIVND, per germline (reference sequence). Written as DNA, the CDR3 is TGTGCCAGTAGTATCGAAGGGGGCCCCGGGGAGCTGTTTTTT. It codes for CASSIEGGPGELFF.

The chain recombines TRBV29-1 with TRBJ2-2, with 7 bases that match TRBD2. CDR3 length equals 13 residues. Germline values: CDR1 SQVTM, CDR2 ANQGSEA. J was trimmed by 2 bases and V by 5 bases; bases with no gene match: 2. The CDR3 bases are TGCAGCGTTAGGACTAGTAACACCGGGGAGCTGTTTTTT. This encodes CSVRTSNTGELFF.

This rearrangement joins TRBV4-3 to TRBJ2-2, with 7 positions matching TRBD1. The V and J ends lost 0 bases and 3 bases, in that order; junction bases with no gene match: 10. The CDR3 extends over 18 amino acids. CDR1 and CDR2 from the germline V gene are LGHNA and YSLEER. CDR3 loop: CASSQDLRGPGYTGELFF. In nucleotides, the CDR3 is TGCGCCAGCAGCCAAGATCTTAGGGGGCCGGGGTACACCGGGGAGCTGTTTTTT.

The rearrangement joins TRBV6-1 to TRBJ1-1; unclear D gene. The V end was cut by 4 bases, the J end by 1 base, with 19 bases between. Germline V lookup: CDR1 MNHNS, CDR2 SASEGT. This CDR3 is built from 17 residues. The CDR3 protein is CASSAGIPYRENTEAFF. DNA for the CDR3: TGTGCCAGCAGTGCGGGGATACCATACAGAGAGAACACTGAAGCTTTCTTT.

The chain is built from TRBV6-2 or TRBV6-3 and TRBJ1-1; TRBD1 aligns across 7 bases. After removal of 2 bases from V and 9 bases from J, the junction contained 6 bases not matched to a gene. The CDR3 is 13 residues long. Per the germline V gene, CDR1 is MNHEY and CDR2 is SVGEGT. For the CDR3, the DNA is TGTGCCAGCAGTTACAATCCGACAGGGCAAGCTTTCTTT. This sequence encodes CASSYNPTGQAFF.

This chain joins TRBV2 and TRBJ1-2, with TRBD1 matching 12 bases. The CDR3 spans 13 residues. CDR1 is SNHLY, CDR2 FYNNEI, per germline. V shed 8 bases, J shed 6 bases, and the junction held 4 bases outside the gene matches. The CDR3 nucleotides read TGTGCCAGCGGGGACAGGGGGCTCAATGGCTACACCTTC. Translating it yields CASGDRGLNGYTF.